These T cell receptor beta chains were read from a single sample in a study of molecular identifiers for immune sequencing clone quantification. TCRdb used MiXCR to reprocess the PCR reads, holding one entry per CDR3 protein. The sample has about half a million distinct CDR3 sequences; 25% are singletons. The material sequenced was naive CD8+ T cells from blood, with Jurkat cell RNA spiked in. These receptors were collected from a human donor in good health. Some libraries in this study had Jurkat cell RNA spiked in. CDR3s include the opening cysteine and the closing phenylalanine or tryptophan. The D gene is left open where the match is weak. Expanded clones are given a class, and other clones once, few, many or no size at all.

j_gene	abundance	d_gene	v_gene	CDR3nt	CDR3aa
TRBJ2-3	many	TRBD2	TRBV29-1	TGCAGCGCCGAACTAGCGGCTAGCACAGATACGCAGTATTTT	CSAELAASTDTQYF
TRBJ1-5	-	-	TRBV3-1	TGTGCCAGCAGCCAAGTGGGGGAAACGAAGCCCCAGCATTTT	CASSQVGETKPQHF
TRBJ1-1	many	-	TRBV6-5	TGTGCCAGCAGAGACCGGGAAATCGGAAACACTGAAGCTTTCTTT	CASRDREIGNTEAFF
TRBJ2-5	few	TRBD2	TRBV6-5	TGTGCCAGCAGTTACTCGTCAGGACTAGCGGGGGGGGATCAAGAGACCCAGTACTTC	CASSYSSGLAGGDQETQYF
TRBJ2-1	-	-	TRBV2	TGTGCCAGCAGTGGAGCGAGCGGATACAGTGAGCAGTTCTTC	CASSGASGYSEQFF
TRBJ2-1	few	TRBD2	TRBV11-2	TGTGCCAGCAGCTTAGGCGGGGGGCCCTCCTACAATGAGCAGTTCTTC	CASSLGGGPSYNEQFF
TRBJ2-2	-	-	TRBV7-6	TGTGCTCTCGGCAACACCGGGGAGCTGTTTTTT	CALGNTGELFF
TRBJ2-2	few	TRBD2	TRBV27	TGTGCCAGCAGCAACGTAGCGGGAACGAACACCGGGGAGCTGTTTTTT	CASSNVAGTNTGELFF
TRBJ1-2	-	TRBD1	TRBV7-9	TGTGCCAGCAGCCGGGAAGGGGGACAGAGATATGGCTACACCTTC	CASSREGGQRYGYTF
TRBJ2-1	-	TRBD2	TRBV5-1	TGCGCCAGCAGCTTGGTCCTTCTTGGACTAGCGGCGAACAATGAGCAGTTCTTC	CASSLVLLGLAANNEQFF
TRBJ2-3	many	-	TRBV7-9	TGTGCCAGCAGCCCATCCGGGGCTAGCACAGATACGCAGTATTTT	CASSPSGASTDTQYF
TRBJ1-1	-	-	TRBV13	TGTGCCAGCAGCTTCCCCCCCAGGATGAACACTGAAGCTTTCTTT	CASSFPPRMNTEAFF
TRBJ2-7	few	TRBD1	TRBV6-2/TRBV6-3	TGTGCCAGCACCGGACAGGGTACCGACGAGCAGTACTTC	CASTGQGTDEQYF
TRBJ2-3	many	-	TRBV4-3	TGCGCCAGCAGCCAAGAATTCGCTATCGCTAGCACAGATACGCAGTATTTT	CASSQEFAIASTDTQYF
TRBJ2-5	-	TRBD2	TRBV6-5	TGTGCCAGCAGTTACTCGAGGACTAGCGGTGGAGAGACCCAGTACTTC	CASSYSRTSGGETQYF
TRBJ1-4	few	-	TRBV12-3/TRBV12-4	TGTGCCAGCAGTTTAGGTGGCAGCAGGGAAAAACTGTTTTTT	CASSLGGSREKLFF
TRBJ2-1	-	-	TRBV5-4	TGTGCCAGCAGCGAAACAGACTACAATGAGCAGTTCTTC	CASSETDYNEQFF
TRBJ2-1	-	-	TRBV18	TGTGCCAGCTCACCCCCCGGGAACCACAATGAGCAGTTCTTC	CASSPPGNHNEQFF
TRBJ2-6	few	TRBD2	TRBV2	TGTGCCAGCAGAGATACGCCCGGGACTAGCCACAATGGGGCCAACGTCCTGACTTTC	CASRDTPGTSHNGANVLTF
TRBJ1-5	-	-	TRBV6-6	TGTGCCAGCAGTTACCGCCAGGCAGGGAGCAATCGGCCCCAGCATTTT	CASSYRQAGSNRPQHF
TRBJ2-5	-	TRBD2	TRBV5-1	TGCGCCAGCAGCCAAGGACTAGCGGGGCAAGAGACCCAGTACTTC	CASSQGLAGQETQYF
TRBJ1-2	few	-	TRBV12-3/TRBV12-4	TGTGCCAGCGATGGGTTGGGGGACGCTGGCTACACCTTC	CASDGLGDAGYTF
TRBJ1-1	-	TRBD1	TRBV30	TGTGCCTGGAGCCTAGGGACAGGCACTGAAGCTTTCTTT	CAWSLGTGTEAFF
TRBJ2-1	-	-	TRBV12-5	TGTGCTAGTTCTTCGAACCCGGGCAGGGTCTTCTACAATGAGCAGTTCTTC	CASSSNPGRVFYNEQFF
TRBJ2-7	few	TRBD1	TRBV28	TGTGCCAGCACCGCATCAGGGACAGGGTTTTACGAGCAGTACTTC	CASTASGTGFYEQYF
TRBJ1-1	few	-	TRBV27	TGTGCCAGCAGTTTATCATCTGGGGGGCCCACTGAAGCTTTCTTT	CASSLSSGGPTEAFF
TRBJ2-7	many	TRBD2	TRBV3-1	TGTGCCAGCAGCTCCGCCTTCTCAAGCGGGAGTCCATGGGAGCAGTACTTC	CASSSAFSSGSPWEQYF
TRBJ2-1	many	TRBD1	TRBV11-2	TGTGCCAGCAGCTCCCGGGACAGGGCCAATGAGCAGTTCTTC	CASSSRDRANEQFF
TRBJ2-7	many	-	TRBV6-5	TGTGCCAGCAGTTATGCGCCCGAGGAAGGGAGCTACGAGCAGTACTTC	CASSYAPEEGSYEQYF
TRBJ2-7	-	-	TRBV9	TGTGCCAGCAGCGCCGATGGAGGGGTGCACGAGCAGTACTTC	CASSADGGVHEQYF
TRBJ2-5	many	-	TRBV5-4	TGTGCCAGCAGCCACACGGGGCAAGAGACCCAGCACTTC	CASSHTGQETQHF
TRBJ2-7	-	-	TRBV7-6	TGTGCCAGCAGCTTAGCGCTCGGGAGCGGCAACGAGCAGTACTTC	CASSLALGSGNEQYF
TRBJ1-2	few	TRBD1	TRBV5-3	TGTGCCAGCAGCTCGTTTCCTACAGGGGGCATCAGCGTTGACTATGGCTACACCTTC	CASSSFPTGGISVDYGYTF
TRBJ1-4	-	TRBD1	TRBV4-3	TGCGCCCGCCGCCCCCCAGGACAGGATGAAAAACTGTTTTTT	CARRPPGQDEKLFF
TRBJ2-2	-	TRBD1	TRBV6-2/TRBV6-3	TGTGCCAGCAGTCCCTCCGAAAGACAGGGGAACACCGGGGAGCTGTTTTTT	CASSPSERQGNTGELFF
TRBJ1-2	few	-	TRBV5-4	TGTGCCAGCAGCTTGGAGGCGCGGCTCTATGGCTACACCTTC	CASSLEARLYGYTF
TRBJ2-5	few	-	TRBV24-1	TGTGCCACCAGTGACCGCCGATCGGTGCAAGAGACCCAGTACTTC	CATSDRRSVQETQYF
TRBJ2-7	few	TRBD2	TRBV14	TGTGCCAGCAGCCAAATGGCTAGCGGGGCTTTCTACGAGCAGTACTTC	CASSQMASGAFYEQYF
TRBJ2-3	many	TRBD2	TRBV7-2	TGTGCCAGCAGCCCACTAGCGGTTATCACAGATACGCAGTATTTT	CASSPLAVITDTQYF
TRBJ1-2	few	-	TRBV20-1	TGCAGTGCTAGAGATGTCTACAGGGAATATGGCTACACCTTC	CSARDVYREYGYTF
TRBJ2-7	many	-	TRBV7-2	TGTGCCAGCAGTCCGCGGGACAGCAGCAACGAGCAGTACTTC	CASSPRDSSNEQYF
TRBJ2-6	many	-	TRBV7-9	TGTGCCAGCAGCCCGCTTTTCTCCTCTGGGGCCAACGTCCTGACTTTC	CASSPLFSSGANVLTF
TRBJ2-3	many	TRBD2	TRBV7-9	TGTGCCAGCAGTCATAGCGGGGGGACAGATACGCAGTATTTT	CASSHSGGTDTQYF
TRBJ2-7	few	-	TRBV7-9	TGTGCCAGCAGCTTGGACTACTACGAGCAGTACTTC	CASSLDYYEQYF
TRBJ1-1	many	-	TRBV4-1	TGCGCCAGCAGCCAAGACAGGGGTAACACTGAAGCTTTCTTT	CASSQDRGNTEAFF
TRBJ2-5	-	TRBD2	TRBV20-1	TGCAGTGCTAGAGAACTAGCGGCACGCGGGGAGACCCAGTACTTC	CSARELAARGETQYF
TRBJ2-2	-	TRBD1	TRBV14	TGTGCCAGCAGGGGGACAGGGCCGAACACCGGGGAGCTGTTTTTT	CASRGTGPNTGELFF
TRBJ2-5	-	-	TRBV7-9	TGTGCCAGCAGCTTAGGTCAAGACTCGTACCAAGAGACCCAGTACTTC	CASSLGQDSYQETQYF
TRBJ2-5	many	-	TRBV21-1	TGTGCCAGCAGCAAAGGGGGCCTAGCGGGGTCCGGGGATATGGAGACCCAGTACTTC	CASSKGGLAGSGDMETQYF
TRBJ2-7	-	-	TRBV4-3	TGCGCCAGCAGCCAAGATAGTCGTTCCGAGCAGTACTTC	CASSQDSRSEQYF
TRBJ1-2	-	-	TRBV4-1	TGCGCCAGCAGCCAAGACGGTGTGCAGGGTCTTTTGGACTATGGCTACACCTTC	CASSQDGVQGLLDYGYTF
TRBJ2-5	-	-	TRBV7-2	TGTGCCAGCAGCCGAGGGGGAGGGATCCAAGAGACCCAGTACTTC	CASSRGGGIQETQYF
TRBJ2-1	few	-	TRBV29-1	TGCAGCGTGGGGGGGCGGGATAATACCTGGGGCAAGTCCTACAATGAGCAGTTCTTC	CSVGGRDNTWGKSYNEQFF
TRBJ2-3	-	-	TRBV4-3	TGCGCCGGCAGCCAAGGGACGGTTACCACAGATACGCAGTATTTT	CAGSQGTVTTDTQYF